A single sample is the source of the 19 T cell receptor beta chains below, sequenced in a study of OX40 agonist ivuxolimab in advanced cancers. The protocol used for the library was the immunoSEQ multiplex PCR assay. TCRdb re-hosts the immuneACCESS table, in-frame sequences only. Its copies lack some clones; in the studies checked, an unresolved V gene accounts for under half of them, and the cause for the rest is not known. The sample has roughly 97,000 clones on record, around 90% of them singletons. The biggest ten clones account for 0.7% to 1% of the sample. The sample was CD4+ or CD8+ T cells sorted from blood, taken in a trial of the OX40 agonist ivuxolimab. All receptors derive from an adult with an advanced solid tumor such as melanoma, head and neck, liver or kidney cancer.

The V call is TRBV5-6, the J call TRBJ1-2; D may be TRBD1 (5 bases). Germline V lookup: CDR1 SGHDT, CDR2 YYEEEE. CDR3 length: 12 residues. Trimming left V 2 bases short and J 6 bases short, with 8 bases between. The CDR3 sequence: CASSLRGNGYTF. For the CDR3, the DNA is TGTGCCAGCAGCTTAAGGGGTAATGGCTACACCTTC.

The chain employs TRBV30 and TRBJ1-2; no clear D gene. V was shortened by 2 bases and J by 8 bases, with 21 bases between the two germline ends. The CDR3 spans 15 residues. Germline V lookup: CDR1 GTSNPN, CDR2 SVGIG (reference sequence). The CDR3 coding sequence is TGTGCCTGGAGTACCCCAAGGACGGGCCTATGGGGCTACACCTTC. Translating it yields CAWSTPRTGLWGYTF.

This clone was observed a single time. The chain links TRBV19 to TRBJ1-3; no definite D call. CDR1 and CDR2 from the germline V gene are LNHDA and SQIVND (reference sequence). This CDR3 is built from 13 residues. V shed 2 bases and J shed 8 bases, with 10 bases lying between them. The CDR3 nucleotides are TGTGCCAGTAGTATAACAAAGGGAGACACCATATATTTT. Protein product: CASSITKGDTIYF.

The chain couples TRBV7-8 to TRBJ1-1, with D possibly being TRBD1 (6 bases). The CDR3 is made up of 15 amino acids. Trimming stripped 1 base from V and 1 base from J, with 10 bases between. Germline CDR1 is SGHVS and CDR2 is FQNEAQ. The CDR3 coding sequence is TGTGCCAGCAGCTTAGGGACAGTAGCGAACACTGAAGCTTTCTTT. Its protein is CASSLGTVANTEAFF.

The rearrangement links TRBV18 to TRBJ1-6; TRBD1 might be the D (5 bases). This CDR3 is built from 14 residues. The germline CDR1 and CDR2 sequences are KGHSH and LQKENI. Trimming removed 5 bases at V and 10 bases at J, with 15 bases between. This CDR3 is CASSSGGHGSPLHF. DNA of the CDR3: TGTGCCAGCTCATCGGGGGGTCACGGGTCACCCCTCCACTTT.

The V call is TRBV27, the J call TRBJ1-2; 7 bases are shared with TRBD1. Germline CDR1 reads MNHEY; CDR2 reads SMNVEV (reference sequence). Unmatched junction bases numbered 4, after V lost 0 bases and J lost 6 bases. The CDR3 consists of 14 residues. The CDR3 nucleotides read TGTGCCAGCAGTTTATCGACAGGGTCAGATGGCTACACCTTC. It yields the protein CASSLSTGSDGYTF.

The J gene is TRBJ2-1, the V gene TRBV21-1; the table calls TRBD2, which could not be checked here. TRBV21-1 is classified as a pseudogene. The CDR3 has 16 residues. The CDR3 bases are TGTGCCAGCAGCAAAGGGGGGGGCGATCACCACAATGAGCAGTTCTTC. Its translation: CASSKGGGDHHNEQFF.

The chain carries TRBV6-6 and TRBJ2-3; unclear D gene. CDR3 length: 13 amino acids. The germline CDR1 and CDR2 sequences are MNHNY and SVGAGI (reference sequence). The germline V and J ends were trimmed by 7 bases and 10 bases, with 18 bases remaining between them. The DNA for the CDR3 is TGTGCCAGCATTGGATTTTCCCAGGTCGCGCAGTATTTT. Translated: CASIGFSQVAQYF.

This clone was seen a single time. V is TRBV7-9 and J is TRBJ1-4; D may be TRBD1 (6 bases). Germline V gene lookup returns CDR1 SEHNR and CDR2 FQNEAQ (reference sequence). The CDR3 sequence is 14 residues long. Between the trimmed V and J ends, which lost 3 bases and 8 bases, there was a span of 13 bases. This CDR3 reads CASSFKGGREKLFF. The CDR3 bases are TGTGCCAGCAGCTTTAAGGGGGGTCGCGAAAAACTGTTTTTT. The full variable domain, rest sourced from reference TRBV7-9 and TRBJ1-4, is DTGVSQNPRHKITKRGQNVTFRCDPISEHNRLYWYRQTLGQGPEFLTYFQNEAQLEKSRLLSDRFSAERPKGSFSTLEIQRTEQGDSAMYLCASSFKGGREKLFFGSGTQLSVL.

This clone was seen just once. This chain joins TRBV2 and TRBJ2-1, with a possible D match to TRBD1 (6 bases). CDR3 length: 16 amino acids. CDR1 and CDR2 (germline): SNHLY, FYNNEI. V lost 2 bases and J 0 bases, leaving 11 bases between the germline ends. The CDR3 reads CASSEQGGVSYNEQFF. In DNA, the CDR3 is TGTGCCAGCAGTGAACAAGGGGGAGTCTCCTACAATGAGCAGTTCTTC.

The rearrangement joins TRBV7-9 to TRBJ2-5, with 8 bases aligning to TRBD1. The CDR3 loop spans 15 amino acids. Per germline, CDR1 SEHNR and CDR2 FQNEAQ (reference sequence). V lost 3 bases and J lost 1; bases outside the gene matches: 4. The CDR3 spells CASSLEGQAQETQYF. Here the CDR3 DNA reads TGTGCCAGCAGCTTGGAGGGACAGGCCCAAGAGACCCAGTACTTC.

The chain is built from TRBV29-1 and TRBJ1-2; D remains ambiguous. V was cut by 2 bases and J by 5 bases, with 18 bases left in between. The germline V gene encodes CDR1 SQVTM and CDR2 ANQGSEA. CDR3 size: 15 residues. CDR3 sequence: CSVELPDLFRYGYTF. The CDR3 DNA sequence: TGCAGCGTTGAACTGCCGGACCTGTTCCGGTATGGCTACACCTTC.

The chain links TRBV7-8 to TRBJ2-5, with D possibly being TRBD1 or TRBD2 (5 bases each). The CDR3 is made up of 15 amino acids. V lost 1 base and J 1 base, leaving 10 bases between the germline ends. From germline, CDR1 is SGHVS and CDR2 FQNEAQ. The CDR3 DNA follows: TGTGCCAGCAGCTTAGAGGGGACGGGCCAAGAGACCCAGTACTTC. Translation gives CASSLEGTGQETQYF.

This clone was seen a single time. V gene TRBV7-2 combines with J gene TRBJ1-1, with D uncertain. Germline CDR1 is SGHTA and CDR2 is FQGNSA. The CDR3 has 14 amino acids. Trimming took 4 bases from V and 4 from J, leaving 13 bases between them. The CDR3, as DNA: TGTGCCAGCAGCTCGAGGGCCACGGCCACTGAAGCTTTCTTT. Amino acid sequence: CASSSRATATEAFF.

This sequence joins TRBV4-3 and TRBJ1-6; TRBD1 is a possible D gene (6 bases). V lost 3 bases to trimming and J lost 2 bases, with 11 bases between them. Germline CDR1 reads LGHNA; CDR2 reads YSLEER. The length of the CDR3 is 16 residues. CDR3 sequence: CASSQERTAYNSPLHF. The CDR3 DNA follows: TGCGCCAGCAGCCAGGAAAGGACAGCCTATAATTCACCCCTCCACTTT.

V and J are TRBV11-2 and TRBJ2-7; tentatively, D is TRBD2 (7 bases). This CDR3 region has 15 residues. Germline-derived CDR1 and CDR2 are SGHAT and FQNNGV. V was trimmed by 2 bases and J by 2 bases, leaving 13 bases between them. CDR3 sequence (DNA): TGTGCCAGCAGCTTATACCGGGGGGCCGCCTACGAGCAGTACTTC. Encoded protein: CASSLYRGAAYEQYF.

CDR3 nucleotides: TGTGCCAGCAGTTTACCCCAGGCGAAGAAGACTAACTATGGCTACACCTTC. Its protein product is CASSLPQAKKTNYGYTF. The chain joins TRBV28 to TRBJ1-2; D uncertain. The CDR3 spans 17 residues. The germline V and J ends were trimmed by 2 bases and 0 bases, with 16 bases remaining between them. Per the germline V gene, CDR1 is MDHEN and CDR2 is SYDVKM.

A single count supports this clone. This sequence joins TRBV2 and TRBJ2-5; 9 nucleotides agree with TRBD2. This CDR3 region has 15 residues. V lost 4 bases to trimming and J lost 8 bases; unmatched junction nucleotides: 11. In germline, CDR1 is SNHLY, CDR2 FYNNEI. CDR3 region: CASSAASGAFGTQYF. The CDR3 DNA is TGTGCCAGCAGTGCTGCTAGCGGGGCCTTCGGTACCCAGTACTTC.

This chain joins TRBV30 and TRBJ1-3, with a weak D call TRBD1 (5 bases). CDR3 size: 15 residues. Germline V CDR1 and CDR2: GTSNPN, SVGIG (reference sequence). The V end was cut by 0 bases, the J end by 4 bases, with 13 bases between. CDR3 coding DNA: TGTGCCTGGAGTGTTCTAGGGGCGATGGGAAACACCATATATTTT. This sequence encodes CAWSVLGAMGNTIYF. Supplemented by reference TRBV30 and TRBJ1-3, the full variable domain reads SQTIHQWPATLVQPVGSPLSLECTVEGTSNPNLYWYRQAAGRGLQLLFYSVGIGQISSEVPQNLSASRPQDRQFILSSKKLLLSDSGFYLCAWSVLGAMGNTIYFGEGSWLTVV.